These T cell receptor beta chains were read from a single sample in a study of CD8+CD57+ T cells in acquired aplastic anemia. TCRdb processed the reads anew with MiXCR; each CDR3 protein has one entry. The data contain around 130,000 distinct CDR3 sequences, 55% to 70% of them singletons. Sample: sorted CD4+, CD8+, or CD8+CD57+ T cells (not recorded which) from PBMCs. All receptors derive from a human donor with aplastic anemia. CDR3s include the opening cysteine and the closing phenylalanine or tryptophan. Fields, in order: D gene, J gene, V gene, clone size, CDR3 protein, CDR3 DNA. The D gene is left open where the match is weak. Not every row has a clone size; where given, it reads once, few, many or a size class.

>.|TRBJ2-7|TRBV7-8|.
CASSPRDGYEQYF
TGTGCCAGCAGCCCCCGGGACGGCTACGAGCAGTACTTC
>TRBD2|TRBJ2-6|TRBV27|few
CATREGSGANVLTF
TGTGCCACCCGGGAGGGGTCTGGGGCCAACGTCCTGACTTTC
>.|TRBJ2-5|TRBV7-2|.
CASSLDPGHETQYF
TGTGCCAGCAGCTTAGATCCCGGACACGAGACCCAGTACTTC
>TRBD2|TRBJ2-3|TRBV2|.
CARRLAGGTTDTQYF
TGTGCCCGAAGACTAGCGGGGGGGACCACAGATACGCAGTATTTT
>TRBD1|TRBJ1-6|TRBV10-3|.
CAIKSGQGNSPLHF
TGTGCCATCAAGTCGGGACAGGGAAATTCACCCCTCCACTTT
>.|TRBJ2-1|TRBV7-3|.
CASSLTGEQFF
TGTGCCAGCAGCTTAACGGGTGAGCAGTTCTTC
>.|TRBJ2-7|TRBV20-1|.
CSARGGSGLGEQYF
TGCAGTGCTAGAGGAGGCAGTGGCTTGGGCGAGCAGTACTTC
>.|TRBJ2-7|TRBV7-9|.
CASSRDLPYEQYF
TGTGCCAGCAGCCGGGACCTCCCCTACGAGCAGTACTTC
>TRBD1|TRBJ2-7|TRBV5-1|.
CASTPVPGQASLEQYF
TGCGCCAGCACTCCCGTCCCGGGACAGGCGTCCCTGGAGCAGTACTTC
>.|TRBJ2-7|TRBV5-6|many
CASSFRASYEQYF
TGTGCCAGCAGCTTTAGGGCTTCCTACGAGCAGTACTTC
>TRBD1|TRBJ1-2|TRBV7-9|few
CASSLGQSYGYTF
TGTGCCAGCAGTCTGGGACAGTCCTATGGCTACACCTTC
>.|TRBJ2-1|TRBV15|.
CATSRDMDNEQFF
TGTGCCACCAGCAGAGATATGGACAATGAGCAGTTCTTC
>.|TRBJ2-5|TRBV27|.
CASSLSGMRGETQYF
TGTGCCAGCAGTTTATCGGGGATGAGGGGGGAGACCCAGTACTTC
>TRBD1|TRBJ1-1|TRBV27|.
CATRWGQGFEAFF
TGTGCCACCCGTTGGGGACAGGGGTTTGAAGCTTTCTTT
>.|TRBJ1-5|TRBV24-1|.
CATSEARGTYSNQPQHF
TGTGCCACCAGTGAGGCGAGGGGGACTTATAGCAATCAGCCCCAGCATTTT
>.|TRBJ1-5|TRBV27|.
CASSLSWGDANQPQHF
TGTGCCAGCAGTTTATCGTGGGGCGACGCAAATCAGCCCCAGCATTTT
>.|TRBJ1-5|TRBV7-9|.
CASRPSSKQPQHF
TGTGCCAGCCGCCCCTCTAGCAAACAGCCCCAGCATTTT
>TRBD1|TRBJ2-5|TRBV11-2|many
CATSSVGTGSETQYF
TGTGCCACTTCCTCAGTCGGGACAGGGAGCGAGACCCAGTACTTC
>.|TRBJ2-1|TRBV2|.
CASSDRDEQFF
TGTGCCAGCAGTGATCGGGATGAGCAGTTCTTC
>TRBD2|TRBJ2-5|TRBV20-1|few
CSARTGGSMTETQYF
TGCAGTGCTAGAACGGGCGGGAGTATGACGGAGACCCAGTACTTC
>.|TRBJ1-1|TRBV15|.
CATSRVTGNLNTEAFF
TGTGCCACCAGCAGAGTGACAGGAAATCTGAACACTGAAGCTTTCTTT
>.|TRBJ1-2|TRBV7-9|.
CASSLESELYGYTF
TGTGCCAGCAGCTTAGAATCCGAGCTCTATGGCTACACCTTC
>TRBD2|TRBJ2-7|TRBV6-1|once
CASSAGTSFGQYF
TGTGCCAGCAGTGCCGGGACTAGCTTCGGGCAGTACTTC
>.|TRBJ1-2|TRBV2|few
CASSVQDSYGYTF
TGTGCCAGCAGTGTTCAGGACAGCTATGGCTACACCTTC
>.|TRBJ1-3|TRBV2|.
CASTSKQGNTIYF
TGTGCCAGCACCTCGAAGCAGGGAAACACCATATATTTT
>.|TRBJ2-7|TRBV20-1|.
CSARDLSQTYEQYF
TGCAGTGCTAGAGATCTCTCCCAGACCTACGAGCAGTACTTC
>.|TRBJ1-2|TRBV2|.
CASREYGYTF
TGTGCCAGCCGCGAATATGGCTACACCTTC
>.|TRBJ1-5|TRBV7-8|few
CASSIGGSQPQHF
TGTGCCAGCAGTATAGGGGGGAGTCAGCCCCAGCATTTT
>.|TRBJ2-2|TRBV24-1|.
CATNNPPAAGGTGELFF
TGTGCCACCAATAATCCGCCGGCGGCTGGGGGCACCGGGGAGCTGTTTTTT
>TRBD2|TRBJ2-3|TRBV20-1|.
CSARDLAGGGDTQYF
TGCAGTGCTAGAGATTTAGCGGGAGGAGGAGATACGCAGTATTTT
>TRBD2|TRBJ2-7|TRBV5-6|once
CASRKQPGGYEQYF
TGTGCCAGCAGAAAACAGCCGGGGGGATACGAGCAGTACTTC
>TRBD1|TRBJ1-6|TRBV27|many
CASSAQGANSPLHF
TGTGCCAGCAGTGCCCAGGGGGCGAATTCACCCCTCCACTTT
>.|TRBJ1-1|TRBV24-1|many
CATSDKRLTEAFF
TGTGCCACCAGTGATAAGCGGCTCACTGAAGCTTTCTTT
>.|TRBJ2-7|TRBV20-1|few
CSARGQSYEQYF
TGCAGTGCTAGAGGGCAGTCCTACGAGCAGTACTTC
>.|TRBJ2-7|TRBV29-1|.
CSVEGGSDNLYEQYF
TGCAGCGTTGAGGGGGGCAGCGACAACCTCTACGAGCAGTACTTC
>.|TRBJ2-7|TRBV7-9|.
CASSHPRAEQYF
TGTGCCAGCAGCCACCCCAGGGCCGAGCAGTACTTC
>.|TRBJ2-3|TRBV19|.
CAGSPRDSGTDTQYF
TGTGCCGGTAGTCCTCGGGACTCAGGGACAGATACGCAGTATTTT
>.|TRBJ1-2|TRBV10-3|.
CAITPRREEDGYTF
TGTGCCATCACCCCTCGCAGGGAAGAGGATGGCTACACCTTC
>TRBD1|TRBJ2-7|TRBV11-1|.
CASSSKLGRGSYEQYF
TGTGCCAGCAGCTCCAAGTTGGGCAGGGGGAGCTACGAGCAGTACTTC
>TRBD1|TRBJ2-2|TRBV24-1|many
CATSDVPGTGGVGELFF
TGTGCCACCAGTGATGTCCCCGGGACAGGGGGCGTCGGGGAGCTGTTTTTT
>.|TRBJ2-1|TRBV7-8|.
CASSFLRGGAYNEQFF
TGTGCCAGCAGCTTCCTTAGGGGGGGAGCGTACAATGAGCAGTTCTTC
>.|TRBJ2-7|TRBV9|.
CASSVEVGAYEQYF
TGTGCCAGCAGCGTCGAAGTAGGGGCCTACGAGCAGTACTTC
>TRBD1|TRBJ2-7|TRBV6-2/TRBV6-3|.
CASSYGTGTGEQYF
TGTGCCAGCAGTTACGGGACAGGGACGGGGGAGCAGTACTTC
>.|TRBJ1-2|TRBV2|.
CASRPSGARGYGYTF
TGTGCCAGCAGACCTTCAGGGGCCAGGGGCTATGGCTACACCTTC
>.|TRBJ2-7|TRBV5-1|once
CASSLADITYEQYF
TGCGCCAGCAGCTTGGCCGACATTACCTACGAGCAGTACTTC
>TRBD1|TRBJ1-5|TRBV12-3/TRBV12-4|many
CASATGGNQPQHF
TGTGCCAGCGCAACAGGGGGGAATCAGCCCCAGCATTTT
>.|TRBJ2-1|TRBV20-1|.
CSAKAGLEQFF
TGCAGTGCCAAGGCTGGGCTTGAGCAGTTCTTC
>TRBD1|TRBJ2-2|TRBV6-1|.
CASSALTGGADTGELFF
TGTGCCAGCAGTGCACTGACAGGGGGCGCGGACACCGGGGAGCTGTTTTTT
>TRBD1|TRBJ2-6|TRBV10-1|.
CASSRDRGCGANVLTF
TGCGCCAGCTCTCGGGACAGGGGGTGTGGGGCCAACGTCCTGACTTTC
>.|TRBJ1-2|TRBV7-2|few
CASSLGQGGYGYTF
TGTGCCAGCAGCTTAGGGCAGGGCGGCTATGGCTACACCTTC
>.|TRBJ2-1|TRBV7-6|medium-sized
CASSSTYNEQFF
TGTGCCAGCAGCTCGACCTACAATGAGCAGTTCTTC
>TRBD2|TRBJ2-7|TRBV7-8|many
CASSTGLAGVEYEQYF
TGTGCCAGCAGCACGGGACTAGCGGGAGTCGAGTACGAGCAGTACTTC
>TRBD1|TRBJ1-6|TRBV19|.
CASGTDRGSPLHF
TGTGCCAGTGGGACAGATCGAGGGTCACCCCTCCACTTT
>TRBD2|TRBJ2-5|TRBV4-3|many
CASSQERGGQETQYF
TGCGCCAGCAGCCAAGAGCGGGGGGGCCAAGAGACCCAGTACTTC